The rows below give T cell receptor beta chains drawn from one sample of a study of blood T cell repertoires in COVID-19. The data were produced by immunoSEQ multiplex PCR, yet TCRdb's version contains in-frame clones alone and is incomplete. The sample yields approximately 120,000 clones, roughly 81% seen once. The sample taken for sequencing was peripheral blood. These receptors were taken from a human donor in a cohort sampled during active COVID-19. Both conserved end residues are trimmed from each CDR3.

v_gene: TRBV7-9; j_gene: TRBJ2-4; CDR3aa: ASSLDRNIQY
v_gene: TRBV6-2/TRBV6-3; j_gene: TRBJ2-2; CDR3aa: ASSYGGAGTGELF
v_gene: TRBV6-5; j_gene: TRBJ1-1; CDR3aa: ASSYSRGGTEAF
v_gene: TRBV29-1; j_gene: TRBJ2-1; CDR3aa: SVLIPGTSGGAHEQF
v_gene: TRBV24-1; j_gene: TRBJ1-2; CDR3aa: ATSDQTGGEAEGYT
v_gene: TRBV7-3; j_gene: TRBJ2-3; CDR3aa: ASSLTFGGDGGTDTQY
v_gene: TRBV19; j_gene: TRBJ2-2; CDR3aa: ASSIAFPPGTGVAGELF
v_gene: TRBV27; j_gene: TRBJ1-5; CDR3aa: ASSLSFDHSYQPQH
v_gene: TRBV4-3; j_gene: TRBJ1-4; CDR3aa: ASSQVQGNEKLF
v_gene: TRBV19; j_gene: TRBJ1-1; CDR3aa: ASSINSGMNTEAF
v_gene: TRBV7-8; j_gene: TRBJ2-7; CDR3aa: ASSHPGLAGGEQY
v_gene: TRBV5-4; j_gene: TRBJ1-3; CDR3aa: ASSLMEGVRGNTIY
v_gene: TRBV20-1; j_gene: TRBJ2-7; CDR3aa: SALGERRY
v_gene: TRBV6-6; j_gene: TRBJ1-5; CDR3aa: ASSRDRGSNQPQH
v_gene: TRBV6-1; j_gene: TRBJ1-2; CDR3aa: ASSEVFGANYGYT
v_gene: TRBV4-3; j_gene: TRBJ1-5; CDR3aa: ASSQDPTVEAARNQPQH
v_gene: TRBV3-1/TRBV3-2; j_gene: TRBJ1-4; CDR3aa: ASSLGSFNEKLF
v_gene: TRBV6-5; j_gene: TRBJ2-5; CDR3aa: ASSYDRVRGTQY
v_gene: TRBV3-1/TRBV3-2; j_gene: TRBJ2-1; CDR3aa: ASSQGLAGANEQF
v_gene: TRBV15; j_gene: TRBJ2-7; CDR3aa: ATSRAYGGTGDEQY
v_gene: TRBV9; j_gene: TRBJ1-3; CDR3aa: ASSGDIALGNTIY
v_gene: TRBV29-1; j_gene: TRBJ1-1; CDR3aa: SVGAPTPTEAF
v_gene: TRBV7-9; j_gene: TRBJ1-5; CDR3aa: ASSPTGSSNQPQH
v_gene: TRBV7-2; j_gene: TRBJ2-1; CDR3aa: ASSPPGGRNEQF
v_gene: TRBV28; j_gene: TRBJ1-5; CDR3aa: ATRGSNQPQH
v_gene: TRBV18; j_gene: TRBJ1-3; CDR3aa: ASSPVQQMTGGPSGNTIY
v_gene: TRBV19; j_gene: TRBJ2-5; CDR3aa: ASSIDGQGRTQY
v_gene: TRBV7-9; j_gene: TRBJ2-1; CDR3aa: ASSFSGEQF
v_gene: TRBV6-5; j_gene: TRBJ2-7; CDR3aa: ASSYVGLVSVEQY
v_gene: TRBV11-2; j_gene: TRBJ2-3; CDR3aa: ASSLVGDRGVDTQY
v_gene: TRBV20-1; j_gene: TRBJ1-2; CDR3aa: SASRQGARTVYGYT
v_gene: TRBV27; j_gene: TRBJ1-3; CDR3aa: ASSLSPFGNTIY